This TCR beta chain was profiled in a study of beta chain features in type 1 diabetes. The CDR3 totals 15 residues. Germline V CDR1 and CDR2: LGHNA, YNFKEQ. The junction had 7 bases not matched to a gene; V was cut back by 4 bases and J by 7 bases. As every portion of the isolated RNA was reverse transcribed, the sequencing read expressed TCRB transcripts. The assay was immunoSEQ multiplex PCR, and TCRdb's table has in-frame clones only and misses some. Among about 200,000 clones, about a tenth were seen once, and the ten largest hold approximately 1.4%. This clone has more than one count but fewer than ten.

Sequencing input: central memory CD4+ T cells from blood. This chain uses TRBV4-2 with TRBJ1-4, with 9 bases fitting TRBD1. This receptor was obtained from a man aged 18 to 30 in good health. Here the CDR3 DNA reads TGTGCCAGCAGCCTGACCGGGACAGGGCGTGAAAAACTGTTTTTT. Translating gives CASSLTGTGREKLFF.